The present T cell receptor (beta chain) was sequenced within a study of blood T cell repertoires in COVID-19. Study-wide background: Samples representing acute and convalescent COVID-19 were sourced from the United States, Italy and Spain.

This clone was seen only a few times. CDR1 LNHDA and CDR2 SQIVND come from the germline V gene (reference sequence). CDR3 length: 14 amino acids. Between the trimmed V and J ends, which lost 5 bases and 4 bases, there was a span of 12 bases. Here immunoSEQ multiplex PCR was the method, and the copy in TCRdb shows in-frame clones only, minus some. The repertoire holds tens of thousands of clones, 91% seen once, with 4.5% to 7% in the top ten. The receptor was isolated from a woman older than 75 with acute or convalescent COVID-19. The sequencing input was peripheral blood. The chain uses TRBV19 and TRBJ1-5; D might be TRBD1 (6 bases). As DNA, the CDR3 is TGTGCCAGTAGTCTGACAGGTTCAAATCAGCCCCAGCATTTT. Translation: CASSLTGSNQPQHF.